Below, 4 T cell receptor beta chains from the same sample are listed, as sequenced in a study of siplizumab effects on memory and regulatory T cells. Generated by immunoSEQ multiplex PCR, the TCRdb table keeps only in-frame clones and is missing some. The sample shows some 100,000 clones, 90% to 95% of them seen only once. The sample comprised CD8+ T cells sorted from blood. Every receptor here comes from a human donor in good health.

The chain is built from TRBV5-6 and TRBJ1-4; 9 bases are shared with TRBD1. J gave up 6 bases and V 4 bases, and 7 bases lay outside the gene matches. Germline lookup yields CDR1 SGHDT and CDR2 YYEEEE. There are 15 residues in the CDR3. As DNA, the CDR3 is TGTGCCAGCAGCGGCCCCGGGACAGGGTATGAAAAACTGTTTTTT. Protein product: CASSGPGTGYEKLFF. Complete variable domain (other parts from reference TRBV5-6 and TRBJ1-4): DAGVTQSPTHLIKTRGQQVTLRCSPKSGHDTVSWYQQALGQGPQFIFQYYEEEERQRGNFPDRFSGHQFPNYSSELNVNALLLGDSALYLCASSGPGTGYEKLFFGSGTQLSVL.

The CDR3, as DNA: TGTGCCAGCAGTGACTTCTTGGCCGGAAACACCATATATTTT. Translation: CASSDFLAGNTIYF. The chain uses TRBV6-6 and TRBJ1-3; no definite D call. Trimming took 5 bases from V and 4 from J, leaving 12 bases between them. CDR1 and CDR2 (germline): MNHNY, SVGAGI (reference sequence). This CDR3 contains 14 residues.

The rearrangement links TRBV9 to TRBJ2-1; 7 bases fit TRBD2. The germline V gene has CDR1 SGDLS and CDR2 YYNGEE. The CDR3 consists of 14 residues. Losses at the gene ends were 3 bases for V and 10 bases for J; bases not matched to a gene: 10. The CDR3 here is CASSDIRLASEQFF. The CDR3 nucleotides read TGTGCCAGCAGCGACATCCGACTAGCTTCCGAGCAGTTCTTC.

The chain carries TRBV27 and TRBJ1-2; D ambiguous. Germline V lookup: CDR1 MNHEY, CDR2 SMNVEV (reference sequence). The CDR3 is 13 amino acids. V dropped 4 bases and J dropped 4 bases, with 10 bases sitting between them. The CDR3 here is CASSSGKTYGYTF. CDR3 nucleotide sequence: TGTGCCAGCAGTTCGGGCAAAACCTATGGCTACACCTTC.